This T cell receptor beta chain derives from a study of blood T cell repertoires in COVID-19. Study-wide context: Samples representing acute and convalescent COVID-19 were sourced from the United States, Italy and Spain. PBMCs, B-cell-depleted T cells, or T cells provided the cDNA or gDNA that made up the material.

The V segment lost 0 bases and the J segment 8 bases; nucleotides outside the gene matches: 5. This CDR3 region has 15 residues. Germline CDR1 and CDR2: SGDLS and YYNGEE. The protocol was immunoSEQ multiplex PCR, while the TCRdb copy is restricted to in-frame clones and leaves out a portion. The top ten clones hold more than 8.5% of a sample with some 240,000 clones, roughly 88% of them seen once. The material sequenced was peripheral blood. The chain is built from TRBV9 and TRBJ1-6; 7 nucleotides match TRBD1. The TCR originated in a woman aged 65 to 85 with COVID-19, enrolled during active disease. The CDR3 sequence is CASSVGQGFDSPLHF. For the CDR3, the DNA is TGTGCCAGCAGCGTAGGACAGGGTTTCGATTCACCCCTCCACTTT.